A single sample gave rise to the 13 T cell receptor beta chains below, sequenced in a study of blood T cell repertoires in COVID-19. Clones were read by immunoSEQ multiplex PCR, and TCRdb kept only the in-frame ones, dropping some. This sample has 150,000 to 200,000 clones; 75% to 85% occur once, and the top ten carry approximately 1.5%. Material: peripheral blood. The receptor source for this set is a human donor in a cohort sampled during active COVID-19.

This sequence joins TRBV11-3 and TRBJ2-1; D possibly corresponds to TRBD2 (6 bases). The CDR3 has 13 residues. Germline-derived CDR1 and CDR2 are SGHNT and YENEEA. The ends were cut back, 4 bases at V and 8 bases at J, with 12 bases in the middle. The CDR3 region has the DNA TGTGCCAGCAGCTCCCCTAGCGTGGATGAGCAGTTCTTC. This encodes CASSSPSVDEQFF.

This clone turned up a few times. CDR3 coding DNA: TGTGCCAGTAGAGGGCTAGCGGGTTTCACAGATACGCAGTATTTT. Its translation: CASRGLAGFTDTQYF. The rearrangement links TRBV19 to TRBJ2-3; 8 nucleotides match TRBD2. Trimming removed 6 bases from V and 2 bases from J; junction bases left unmatched: 7. The CDR3 extends over 15 amino acids. Germline V gene lookup returns CDR1 LNHDA and CDR2 SQIVND (reference sequence).

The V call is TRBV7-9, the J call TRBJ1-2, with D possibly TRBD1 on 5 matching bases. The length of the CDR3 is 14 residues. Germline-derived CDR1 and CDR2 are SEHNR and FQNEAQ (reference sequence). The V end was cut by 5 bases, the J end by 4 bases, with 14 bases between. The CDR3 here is CASSNTRQPYGYTF. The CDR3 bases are TGTGCCAGCAGCAACACCCGACAGCCCTATGGCTACACCTTC. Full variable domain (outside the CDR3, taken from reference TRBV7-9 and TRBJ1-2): DTGVSQNPRHKITKRGQNVTFRCDPISEHNRLYWYRQTLGQGPEFLTYFQNEAQLEKSRLLSDRFSAERPKGSFSTLEIQRTEQGDSAMYLCASSNTRQPYGYTFGSGTRLTVV.

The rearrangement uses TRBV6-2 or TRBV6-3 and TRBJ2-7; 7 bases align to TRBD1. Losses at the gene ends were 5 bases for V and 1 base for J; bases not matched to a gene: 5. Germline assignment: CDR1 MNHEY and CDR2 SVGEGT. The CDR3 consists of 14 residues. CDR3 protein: CASSPGQTSYEQYF. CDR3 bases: TGTGCCAGCAGTCCGGGACAGACTTCCTACGAGCAGTACTTC.

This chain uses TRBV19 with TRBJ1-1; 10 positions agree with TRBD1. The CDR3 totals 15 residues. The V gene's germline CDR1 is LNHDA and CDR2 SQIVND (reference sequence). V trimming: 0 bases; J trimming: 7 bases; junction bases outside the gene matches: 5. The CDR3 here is CASSIDAGTGDEAFF. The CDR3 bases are TGTGCCAGTAGTATAGATGCCGGGACAGGGGATGAAGCTTTCTTT.

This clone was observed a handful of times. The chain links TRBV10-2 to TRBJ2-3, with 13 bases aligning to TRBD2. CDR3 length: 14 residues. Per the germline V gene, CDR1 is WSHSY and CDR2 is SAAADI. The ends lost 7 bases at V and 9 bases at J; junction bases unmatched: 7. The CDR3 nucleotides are TGCGCCAGCACGGCACTAGCGGGGGGGGGCACGCAGTATTTT. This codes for CASTALAGGGTQYF.

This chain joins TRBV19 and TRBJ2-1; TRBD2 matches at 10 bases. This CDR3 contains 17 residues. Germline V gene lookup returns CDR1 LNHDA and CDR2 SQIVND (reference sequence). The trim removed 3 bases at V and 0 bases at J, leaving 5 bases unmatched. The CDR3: CASSMASGGRSYNEQFF. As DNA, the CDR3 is TGTGCCAGTAGTATGGCTAGCGGGGGCCGCTCCTACAATGAGCAGTTCTTC.

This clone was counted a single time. The DNA for the CDR3 is TGTGCCAGCCGCGGGGGGACAGATACGCAGTATTTT. Translating gives CASRGGTDTQYF. The chain employs TRBV27 and TRBJ2-3, with 8 bases fitting TRBD2. The germline V gene encodes CDR1 MNHEY and CDR2 SMNVEV (reference sequence). The V and J ends lost 8 bases and 3 bases, in that order; junction bases with no gene match: 1. There are 12 residues in the CDR3.

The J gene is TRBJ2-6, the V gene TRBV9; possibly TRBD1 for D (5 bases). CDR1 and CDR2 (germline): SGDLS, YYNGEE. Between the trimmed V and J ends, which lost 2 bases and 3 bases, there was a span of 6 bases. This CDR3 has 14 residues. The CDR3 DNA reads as TGTGCCAGCAGCGTTACAGGTGGGGCCAACGTCCTGACTTTC. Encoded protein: CASSVTGGANVLTF.

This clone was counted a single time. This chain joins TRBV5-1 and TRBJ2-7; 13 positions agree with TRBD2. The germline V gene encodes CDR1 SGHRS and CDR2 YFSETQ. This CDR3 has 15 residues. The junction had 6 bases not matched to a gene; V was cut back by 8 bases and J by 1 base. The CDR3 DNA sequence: TGCGCCAGTTTCCCGGGACTAGCGGGATCCTACGAGCAGTACTTC. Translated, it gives CASFPGLAGSYEQYF.

CDR3 coding DNA: TGTGCCAGCAGCCAAGTCGTGAACACTGAAGCTTTCTTT. Encoded protein: CASSQVVNTEAFF. The chain combines TRBV3-1 (or the pseudogene TRBV3-2) with TRBJ1-1; D is ambiguous. Germline assignment: CDR1 LGHDT and CDR2 YNNKEL (reference sequence). The CDR3 spans 13 residues. V was pared by 1 base and J by 0 bases, with 3 bases between.

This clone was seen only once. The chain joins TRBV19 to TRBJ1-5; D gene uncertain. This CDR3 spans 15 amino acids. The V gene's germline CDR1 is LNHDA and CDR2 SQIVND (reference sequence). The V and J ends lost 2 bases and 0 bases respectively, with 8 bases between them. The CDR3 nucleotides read TGTGCCAGTAGTATATCACAGTATAGCAATCAGCCCCAGCATTTT. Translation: CASSISQYSNQPQHF.

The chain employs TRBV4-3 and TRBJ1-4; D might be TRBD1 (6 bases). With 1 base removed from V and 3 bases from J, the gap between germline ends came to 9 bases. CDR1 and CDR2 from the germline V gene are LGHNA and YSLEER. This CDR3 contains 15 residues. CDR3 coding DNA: TGCGCCAGCAGCCAAGGAAGGACAGCTAATGAAAAACTGTTTTTT. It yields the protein CASSQGRTANEKLFF.